A selection of T cell receptor beta chains follows, all from one sample in a study of cytomegalovirus exposure and HLA in healthy donors. Using immunoSEQ multiplex PCR, the repertoire was profiled, and TCRdb retains in-frame clones only, with some absent. The data show 160,000 or so clones, with roughly 79% seen just once and roughly 9.3% held by the top ten. Sequenced: PBMCs. The receptor set was obtained from a man between 18 and 35 years old in good health and CMV-seropositive. The CDR3 runs from the conserved cysteine through the conserved F or W. D genes are given only for firm matches. Clone size is not always given. Where it is, it says once, few, many or a class for expanded clones.

>-|-|TRBJ2-5|TRBV29-1
TGCAGCGTTGGGGCGAGGGTGCGAGAGACCCAGTACTTC
CSVGARVRETQYF
>few|-|TRBJ1-1|TRBV27
TGTGCCAGCAGTGTGGGACTCAAGAACACTGAAGCTTTCTTT
CASSVGLKNTEAFF
>-|TRBD1|TRBJ2-5|TRBV5-4
TGTGCCAGCAGCATGGGACAGGGGGCGAGAGAGACCCAGTACTTC
CASSMGQGARETQYF
>once|TRBD1|TRBJ1-5|TRBV2
TGTGCCAGCAGTGAGAACAGGGGTGTCCAGCCCCAGCATTTT
CASSENRGVQPQHF
>-|-|TRBJ2-1|TRBV28
TGCGCCAGCAGTTTAGCGATCAATGAGCAGTTCTTC
CASSLAINEQFF
>-|TRBD2|TRBJ2-3|TRBV19
TGTGCCAGTAGTATAGAAGGGACTAGCGCCAGGCAAGGGACGCAGTATTTT
CASSIEGTSARQGTQYF
>-|-|TRBJ2-7|TRBV6-5
TGTGCCAGCAGTTACTCACATAGCAGCTCCTACGAGCAGTACTTC
CASSYSHSSSYEQYF
>-|TRBD1|TRBJ2-1|TRBV4-1
TGCGCCAGCAGCCAACTCGGACAGGGGAATGGTGAGCAGTTCTTC
CASSQLGQGNGEQFF
>-|-|TRBJ1-5|TRBV28
TGTGCCAGCAGTTTAGGGGGGGGCAATCAGCCCCAGCATTTT
CASSLGGGNQPQHF
>-|TRBD2|TRBJ2-2|TRBV7-2
TGTGCCAGCAGCTTACACGCGGGAGGGAACACCGGGGAGCTGTTTTTT
CASSLHAGGNTGELFF
>-|TRBD1|TRBJ2-2|TRBV19
TGTGCCAGTAGTATAGACTCGGGGACAGGGGGCACCGGGGAGCTGTTTTTT
CASSIDSGTGGTGELFF
>-|-|TRBJ2-3|TRBV5-6
TGTGCCAGCAGCTCGAACTTCGGGGGATTCACAGATACGCAGTATTTT
CASSSNFGGFTDTQYF
>-|-|TRBJ1-1|TRBV30
TGTGCCTGGAGTTCCCGGACAGCTCAAGCTTTCTTT
CAWSSRTAQAFF
>once|-|TRBJ2-1|TRBV5-1
TGCGCCAGCAGCTTGGGCAGCTCCTACAATGAGCAGTTCTTC
CASSLGSSYNEQFF
>-|TRBD1|TRBJ1-2|TRBV7-9
TGTGCCAGCAGCCCCGCACAGGGGCGCTCCTATGGCTACACCTTC
CASSPAQGRSYGYTF
>few|-|TRBJ2-7|TRBV11-2
TGTGCCAGCAGCTACCAGGGTTCCTCCTACGAGCAGTACTTC
CASSYQGSSYEQYF
>-|TRBD1|TRBJ1-5|TRBV2
TGTGCCAGCACCGGGACAGGAAACAATCAGCCCCAGCATTTT
CASTGTGNNQPQHF
>-|-|TRBJ2-7|TRBV9
TGTGCCAGCAGCGCTGAGGCAGGGAACGAGCAGTACTTC
CASSAEAGNEQYF
>-|-|TRBJ1-2|TRBV7-2
TGTGCCAGCAGCCCCGGCAGGGAATATGGCTACACCTTC
CASSPGREYGYTF
>-|-|TRBJ1-1|TRBV5-4
TGTGCCAGCAGCACGACGACTGGGAACACTGAAGCTTTCTTT
CASSTTTGNTEAFF
>-|TRBD1|TRBJ2-5|TRBV6-5
TGTGCCAGCAGGACAGGGGGTTCGCGGGAGACCCAGTACTTC
CASRTGGSRETQYF
>once|TRBD1|TRBJ2-2|TRBV5-5
TGTGCCAGCAGCCTCGGACAGGGGATTAGGTCCGGGGAGCTGTTTTTT
CASSLGQGIRSGELFF
>-|-|TRBJ2-7|TRBV25-1
TGTGCCAGCAGCCCCTTGGGCCTCGACTACGAGCAGTACTTC
CASSPLGLDYEQYF
>-|TRBD1|TRBJ1-4|TRBV7-9
TGTGCCAGCAGCCTCGCGACAGGGAATCCAACTAATGAAAAACTGTTTTTT
CASSLATGNPTNEKLFF
>few|TRBD1|TRBJ2-7|TRBV5-1
TGCGCCAGCAGCTTGGGACAGGGCGGATACGAGCAGTACTTC
CASSLGQGGYEQYF
>-|-|TRBJ1-5|TRBV7-2
TGTGCCAGCAGCCATGCCAGACAGTATGGCCAGCCCCAGCATTTT
CASSHARQYGQPQHF
>-|-|TRBJ1-1|TRBV6-1
TGTGCCAGCAGTGAAGCCCTCGCTGAAGCTTTCTTT
CASSEALAEAFF
>-|TRBD1|TRBJ1-1|TRBV5-1
TGCGCCAGCAGCTTGGGCGGGACAGGGTCGGCTTTCTTT
CASSLGGTGSAFF
>once|-|TRBJ1-2|TRBV5-1
TGCGCCAGCAGCTTGAGTTTCAGGGATCGTTTCGGCTATGGCTACACCTTC
CASSLSFRDRFGYGYTF
>-|-|TRBJ2-7|TRBV4-2
TGTGCCAGCAGCCAAGAGGCTAGCGCCCGAAATACGCCTTACTTC
CASSQEASARNTPYF
>-|-|TRBJ2-1|TRBV2
TGTGCCAGCAGCATGGGACTTATCAACAATGAGCAGTTCTTC
CASSMGLINNEQFF
>-|TRBD1|TRBJ2-5|TRBV2
TGTGCCAGCAGGACAGCAGGGGGCCGGGAGACCCAGTACTTC
CASRTAGGRETQYF
>-|TRBD1|TRBJ2-3|TRBV9
TGTGCCAGCGGCAGAACAGGGGGTAGCACAGATACGCAGTATTTT
CASGRTGGSTDTQYF
>-|-|TRBJ1-2|TRBV10-2
TGCGCCAGCGGGGACACCACCTACTACACCTTC
CASGDTTYYTF
>-|-|TRBJ1-5|TRBV7-9
TGTGCCAGCAGCTTAGGTGCACGGGAGAATAGCAATCAGCCCCAGCATTTT
CASSLGARENSNQPQHF
>once|TRBD2|TRBJ2-1|TRBV9
TGTGCCAGCAGCCCCGGGGAGTGGGGGGGCTCCTACAATGAGCAGTTCTTC
CASSPGEWGGSYNEQFF
>-|TRBD1|TRBJ2-5|TRBV5-1
TGCGCCAGCAGCTTTTCGACAGGGGGTATTGAGACCCAGTACTTC
CASSFSTGGIETQYF
>-|TRBD1|TRBJ2-3|TRBV18
TGTGCCAGCTCCCGGACAGGGACAGGGACAGATACGCAGTATTTT
CASSRTGTGTDTQYF
>-|-|TRBJ1-5|TRBV28
TGTGCCAGCAGTTTAGAGTATAGCAATCAGCCCCAGCATTTT
CASSLEYSNQPQHF
>once|-|TRBJ1-2|TRBV2
TGTGCCAGCACCTCAGGGTTAGCTAACTATGGCTACACCTTC
CASTSGLANYGYTF